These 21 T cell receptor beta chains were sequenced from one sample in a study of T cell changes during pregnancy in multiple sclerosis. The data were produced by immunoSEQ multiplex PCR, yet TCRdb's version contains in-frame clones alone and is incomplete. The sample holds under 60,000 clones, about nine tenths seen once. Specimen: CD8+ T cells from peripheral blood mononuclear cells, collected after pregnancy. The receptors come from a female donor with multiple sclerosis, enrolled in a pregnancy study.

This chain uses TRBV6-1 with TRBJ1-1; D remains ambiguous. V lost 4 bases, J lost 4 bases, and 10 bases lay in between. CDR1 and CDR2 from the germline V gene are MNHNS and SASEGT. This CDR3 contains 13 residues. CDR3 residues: CASSGDTTTEAFF. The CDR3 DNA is TGTGCCAGCAGTGGAGACACGACCACTGAAGCTTTCTTT.

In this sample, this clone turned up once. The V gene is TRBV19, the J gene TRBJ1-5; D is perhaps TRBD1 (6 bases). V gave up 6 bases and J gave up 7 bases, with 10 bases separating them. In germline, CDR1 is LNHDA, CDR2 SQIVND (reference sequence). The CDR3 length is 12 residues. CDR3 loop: CASRTGQQPQHF. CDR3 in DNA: TGTGCCAGTAGAACAGGGCAACAGCCCCAGCATTTT.

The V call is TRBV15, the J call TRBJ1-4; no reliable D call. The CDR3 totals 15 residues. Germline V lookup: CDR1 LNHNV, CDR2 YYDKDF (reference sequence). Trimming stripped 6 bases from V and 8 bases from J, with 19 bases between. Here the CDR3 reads CATRGRGSIEEKLFF. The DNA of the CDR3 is TGTGCCACCAGAGGCAGAGGGAGCATAGAAGAAAAACTGTTTTTT.

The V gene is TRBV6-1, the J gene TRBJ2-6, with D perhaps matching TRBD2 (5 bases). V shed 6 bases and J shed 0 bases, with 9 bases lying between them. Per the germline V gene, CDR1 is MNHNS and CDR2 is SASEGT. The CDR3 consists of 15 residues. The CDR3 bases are TGTGCCAGCAGGGAGGACGGCTCTGGGGCCAACGTCCTGACTTTC. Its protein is CASREDGSGANVLTF.

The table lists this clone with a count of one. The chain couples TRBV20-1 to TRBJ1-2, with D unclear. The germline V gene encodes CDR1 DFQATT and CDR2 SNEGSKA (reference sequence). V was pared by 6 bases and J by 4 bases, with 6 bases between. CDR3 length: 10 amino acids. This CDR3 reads CSAPGYGYTF. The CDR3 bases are TGCAGTGCGCCGGGCTATGGCTACACCTTC.

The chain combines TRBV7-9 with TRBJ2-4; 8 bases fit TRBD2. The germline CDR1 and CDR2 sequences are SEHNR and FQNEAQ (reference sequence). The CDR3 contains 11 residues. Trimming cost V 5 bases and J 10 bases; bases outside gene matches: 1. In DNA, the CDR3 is TGTGCCAGCAGCCGGGGGGGGATTCAGTACTTC. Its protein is CASSRGGIQYF.

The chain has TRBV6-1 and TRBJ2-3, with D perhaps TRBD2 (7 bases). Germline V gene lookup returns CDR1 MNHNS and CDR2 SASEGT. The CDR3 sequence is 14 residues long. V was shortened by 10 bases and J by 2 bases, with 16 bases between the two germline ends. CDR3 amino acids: CATPPGGHTDTQYF. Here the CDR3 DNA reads TGTGCCACACCCCCGGGGGGCCACACAGATACGCAGTATTTT.

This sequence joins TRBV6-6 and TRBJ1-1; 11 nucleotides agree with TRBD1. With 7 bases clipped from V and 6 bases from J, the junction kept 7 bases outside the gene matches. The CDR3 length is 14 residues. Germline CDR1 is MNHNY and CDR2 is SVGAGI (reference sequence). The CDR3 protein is CASTLGQGVAEAFF. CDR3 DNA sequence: TGTGCCAGCACCTTGGGACAGGGGGTAGCTGAAGCTTTCTTT.

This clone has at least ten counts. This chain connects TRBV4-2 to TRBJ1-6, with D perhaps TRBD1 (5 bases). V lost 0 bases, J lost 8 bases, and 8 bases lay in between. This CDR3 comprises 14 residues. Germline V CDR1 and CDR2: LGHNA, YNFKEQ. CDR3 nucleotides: TGTGCCAGCAGCCAAGAAGGGGAGGATTCACCCCTCCACTTT. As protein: CASSQEGEDSPLHF.

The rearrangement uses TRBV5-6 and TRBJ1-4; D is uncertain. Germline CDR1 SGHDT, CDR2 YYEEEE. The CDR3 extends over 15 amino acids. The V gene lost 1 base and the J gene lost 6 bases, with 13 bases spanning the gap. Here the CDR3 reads CASSLPSGGHEKLFF. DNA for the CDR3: TGTGCCAGCAGCTTGCCGTCGGGAGGCCATGAAAAACTGTTTTTT.

Here the CDR3 DNA reads TGTGCCAGCAGTGTAAACCCGGACAGTGACAATGAGCAGTTCTTC. Its translation is CASSVNPDSDNEQFF. J is TRBJ2-1 and V is TRBV27; D perhaps matches TRBD1 (6 bases). Trimming shortened V by 5 bases and J by 5 bases, and 16 bases separated the two germline ends. This CDR3 contains 15 residues. Per germline, CDR1 MNHEY and CDR2 SMNVEV (reference sequence).

Here the CDR3 reads CASSLYGTGDNEQFF. The CDR3 coding sequence is TGTGCCAGCAGTTTATATGGGACAGGGGACAATGAGCAGTTCTTC. The chain couples TRBV27 to TRBJ2-1; 10 bases agree with TRBD1. Trimming took 1 base from V and 5 from J; bases not matched to a gene: 2. Germline-derived CDR1 and CDR2 are MNHEY and SMNVEV (reference sequence). This CDR3 is built from 15 residues.

The CDR3 sequence is CAWSVSPQPRNGYTF. CDR3 DNA sequence: TGTGCCTGGAGTGTAAGTCCCCAACCTAGGAATGGCTACACCTTC. The chain couples TRBV30 to TRBJ1-2, with D unclear. V dropped 0 bases and J dropped 6 bases, with 17 bases sitting between them. CDR1 is GTSNPN, CDR2 SVGIG, per germline (reference sequence). This CDR3 comprises 15 residues.

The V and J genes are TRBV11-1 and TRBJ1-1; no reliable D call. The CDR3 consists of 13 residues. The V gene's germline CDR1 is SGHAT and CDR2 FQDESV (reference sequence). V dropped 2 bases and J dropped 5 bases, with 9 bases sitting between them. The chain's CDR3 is CASSLWGGTEAFF. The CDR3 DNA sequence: TGTGCCAGCAGCTTATGGGGAGGGACTGAAGCTTTCTTT.

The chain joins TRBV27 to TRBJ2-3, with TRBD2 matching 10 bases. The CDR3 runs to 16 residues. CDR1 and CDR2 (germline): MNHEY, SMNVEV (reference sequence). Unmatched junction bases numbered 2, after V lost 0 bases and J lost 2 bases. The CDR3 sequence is CASSLSSGGVTDTQYF. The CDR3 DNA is TGTGCCAGCAGTTTATCGAGCGGGGGGGTCACAGATACGCAGTATTTT.

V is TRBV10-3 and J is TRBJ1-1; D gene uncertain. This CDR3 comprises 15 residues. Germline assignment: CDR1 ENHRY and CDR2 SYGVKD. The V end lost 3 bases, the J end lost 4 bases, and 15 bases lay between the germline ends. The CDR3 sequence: CAISDSGIRATEAFF. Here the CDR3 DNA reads TGTGCCATCAGTGACTCCGGGATTCGGGCCACTGAAGCTTTCTTT.

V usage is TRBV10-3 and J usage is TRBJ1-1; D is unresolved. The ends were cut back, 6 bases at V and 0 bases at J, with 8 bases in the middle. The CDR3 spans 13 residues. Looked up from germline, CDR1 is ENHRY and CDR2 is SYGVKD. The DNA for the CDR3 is TGTGCCATCAGCGAAGAGATGAACACTGAAGCTTTCTTT. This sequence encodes CAISEEMNTEAFF.

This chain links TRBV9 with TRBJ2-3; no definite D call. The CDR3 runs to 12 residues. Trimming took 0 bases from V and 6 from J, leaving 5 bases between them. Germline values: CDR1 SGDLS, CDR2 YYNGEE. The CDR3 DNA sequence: TGTGCCAGCAGCGTAGCGTCGGATACGCAGTATTTT. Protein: CASSVASDTQYF.

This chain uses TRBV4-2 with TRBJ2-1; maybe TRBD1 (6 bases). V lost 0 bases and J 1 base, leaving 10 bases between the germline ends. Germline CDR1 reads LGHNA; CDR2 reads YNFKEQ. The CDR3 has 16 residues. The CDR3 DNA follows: TGTGCCAGCAGCCAAGATTCAGGGGAGTCCTACAATGAGCAGTTCTTC. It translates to CASSQDSGESYNEQFF.

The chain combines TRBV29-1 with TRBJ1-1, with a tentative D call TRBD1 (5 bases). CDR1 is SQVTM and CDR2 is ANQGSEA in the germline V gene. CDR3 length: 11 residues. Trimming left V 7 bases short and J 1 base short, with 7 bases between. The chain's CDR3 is CSATGNTEAFF. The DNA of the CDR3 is TGCAGCGCCACAGGGAACACTGAAGCTTTCTTT.

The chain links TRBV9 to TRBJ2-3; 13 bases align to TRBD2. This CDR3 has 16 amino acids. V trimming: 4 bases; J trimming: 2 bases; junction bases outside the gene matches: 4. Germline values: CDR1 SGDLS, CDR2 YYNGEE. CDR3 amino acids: CASSTGLAGYTDTQYF. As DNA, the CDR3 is TGTGCCAGCAGCACGGGACTAGCGGGGTACACAGATACGCAGTATTTT.